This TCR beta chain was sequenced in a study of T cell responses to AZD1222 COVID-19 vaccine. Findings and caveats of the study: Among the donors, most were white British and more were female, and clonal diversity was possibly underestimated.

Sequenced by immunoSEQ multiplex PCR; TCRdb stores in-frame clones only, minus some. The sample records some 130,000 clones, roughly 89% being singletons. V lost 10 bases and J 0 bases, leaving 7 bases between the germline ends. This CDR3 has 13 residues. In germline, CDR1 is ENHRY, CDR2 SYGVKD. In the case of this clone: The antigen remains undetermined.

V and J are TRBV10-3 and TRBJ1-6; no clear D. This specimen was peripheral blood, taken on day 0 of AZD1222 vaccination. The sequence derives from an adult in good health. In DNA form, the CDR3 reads TGTGCCACCCGGCCCTCCTATAATTCACCCCTCCACTTT. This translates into CATRPSYNSPLHF.